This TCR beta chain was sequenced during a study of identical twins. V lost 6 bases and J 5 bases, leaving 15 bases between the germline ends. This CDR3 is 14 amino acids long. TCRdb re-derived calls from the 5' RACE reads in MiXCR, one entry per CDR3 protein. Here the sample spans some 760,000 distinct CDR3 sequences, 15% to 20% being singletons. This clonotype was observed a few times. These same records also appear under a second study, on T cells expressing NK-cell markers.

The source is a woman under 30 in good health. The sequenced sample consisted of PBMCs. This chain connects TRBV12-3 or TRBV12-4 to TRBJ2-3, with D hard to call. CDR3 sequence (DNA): TGTGCCAGCAGGCCGTATGTCTGGGAAGATACGCAGTATTTT. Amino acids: CASRPYVWEDTQYF.